This TCR beta chain was profiled in a study of Graves' ophthalmopathy and Graves' hyperthyroidism. Amplified TCR beta CDR3 regions were obtained using RNA transcripts as template. A first-round RT-PCR used HTBI primers, followed by a second-round multiplex PCR. From the multiplex PCR reads, TCRdb called clonotypes with MiXCR, one entry per CDR3 protein. The sample yields about 24,000 distinct CDR3 sequences, around 50% seen once. In this sample, this clonotype turned up many times. The CDR3 consists of 15 residues. The germline V and J ends were trimmed by 3 bases and 0 bases, with 12 bases remaining between them. Germline V gene lookup returns CDR1 SQVTM and CDR2 ANQGSEA.

The gene calls are TRBV29-1 and TRBJ2-1, with D perhaps TRBD1 or TRBD2 (5 bases each). Material: peripheral blood. The TCR sequence derives from an adult woman with stable Graves' hyperthyroidism. For the CDR3, the DNA is TGCAGCGTTGATCCCCTTGGGGGCTCCTACAATGAGCAGTTCTTC. It specifies CSVDPLGGSYNEQFF.